The entry below gives a single T cell receptor beta chain sequence along with its context. These data belong to a study of T cell responses to AZD1222 COVID-19 vaccine. TCRdb's copy holds only in-frame clones and misses some; the assay was immunoSEQ multiplex PCR. Of 140,000 to 150,000 clones in the sample, roughly 92% were seen once. Germline V lookup: CDR1 SEHNR, CDR2 FQNEAQ (reference sequence). The CDR3 is made up of 15 amino acids. V trimming: 4 bases; J trimming: 5 bases; junction bases outside the gene matches: 10. The chain joins TRBV7-9 to TRBJ1-2; TRBD1 matches 7 bases. The origin of this receptor is an adult in good health. Material: peripheral blood, obtained on day 0 of AZD1222 vaccination. The CDR3 sequence is CASSYGTAYPYGYTF. For the CDR3, the DNA is TGTGCCAGCAGCTACGGGACAGCCTACCCGTATGGCTACACCTTC.